Below, one T cell receptor beta chain is given with its context. Sequencing was performed with immunoSEQ multiplex PCR; in TCRdb, only in-frame clones are kept and a portion is missing. This table has tens of thousands of clones, 85% to 90% appearing once. This sample was taken from a study of blood T cell repertoires in COVID-19. This clonotype was obtained from a man in his fifties or sixties with acute or convalescent COVID-19. Sequencing was carried out using peripheral blood.

Here the CDR3 DNA reads TGTGCCAGCAGCTTAAGAGCGGGCGTTCTTTACAATGAGCAGTTCTTC. Translated, it gives CASSLRAGVLYNEQFF. This sequence joins TRBV7-3 and TRBJ2-1; D may be TRBD2 (6 bases). The CDR3 is 16 amino acids. V was cut by 1 base and J by 4 bases, with 14 bases left in between. The V gene's germline CDR1 is SGHTA and CDR2 FQGTGA.